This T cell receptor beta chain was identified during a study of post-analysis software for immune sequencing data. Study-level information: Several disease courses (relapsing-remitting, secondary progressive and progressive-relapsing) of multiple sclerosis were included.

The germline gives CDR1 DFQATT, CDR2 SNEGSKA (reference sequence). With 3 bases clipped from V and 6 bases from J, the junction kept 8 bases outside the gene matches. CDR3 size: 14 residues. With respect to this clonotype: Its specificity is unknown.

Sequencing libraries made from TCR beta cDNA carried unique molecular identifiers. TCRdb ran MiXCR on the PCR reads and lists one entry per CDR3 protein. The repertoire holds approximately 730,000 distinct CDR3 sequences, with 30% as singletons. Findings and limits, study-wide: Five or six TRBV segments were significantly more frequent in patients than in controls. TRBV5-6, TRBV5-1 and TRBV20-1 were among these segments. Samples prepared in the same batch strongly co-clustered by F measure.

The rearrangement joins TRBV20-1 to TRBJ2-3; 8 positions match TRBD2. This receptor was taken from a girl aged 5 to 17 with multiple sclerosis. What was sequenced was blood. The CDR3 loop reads CSASGGGPRDTQYF. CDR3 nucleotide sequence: TGCAGTGCTAGCGGCGGGGGGCCCCGCGATACGCAGTATTTT.